This TCR beta chain was sequenced for a study of T cells after yellow fever vaccination. The wider study: Fractions with few cells were prepared using SMART-Seq v4 Ultra Low Input.

This clonotype has just a few counts. Its cognate antigen is unknown. Researchers made TCR cDNA using 5'RACE template switching, and this step added a universal primer site and UMIs. Each CDR3 protein gets one entry after TCRdb re-called the 5' RACE reads with MiXCR. The sample has some 290,000 distinct CDR3 sequences, roughly a tenth seen once. General study points: Reappearance after the booster was seen for most primary-vaccination clones, at 95% to 97% CD4 and around 88% CD8.

The TCR sequence derives from a man between 18 and 35 years old who received the YFV17D yellow fever vaccine. Sequences were derived from CD4+ T cells sorted from PBMCs, sampled 45 days after the yellow fever booster vaccination.

In DNA, the CDR3 is TGTGCCAGCAGCCCGACGGAAGCCGGGGAGCTGTTTTTT. It translates to CASSPTEAGELFF. V gene TRBV7-8 combines with J gene TRBJ2-2; D not certain. V was shortened by 5 bases and J by 6 bases, with 10 bases between the two germline ends. This CDR3 comprises 13 residues. Per the germline V gene, CDR1 is SGHVS and CDR2 is FQNEAQ.